This T cell receptor beta chain was identified during a study of blood T cell repertoires in COVID-19. The table came from immunoSEQ multiplex PCR; TCRdb's copy has only in-frame clones and leaves some out. The sample consists of about 250,000 clones, approximately 84% of them appearing once. Cohort assignment relied on participant-reported clinical history. Germline CDR1 reads SGHVS; CDR2 reads FNYEAQ. V lost 5 bases to trimming and J lost 2 bases; unmatched junction nucleotides: 7. The CDR3 spans 16 residues. The V and J genes are TRBV7-6 and TRBJ2-1; 9 bases align to TRBD1. The clonotype comes from a man between 40 and 49 years old who had recovered from COVID-19. Sequencing was done on a sample of PBMCs or T cells enriched from blood (not recorded which). In DNA form, the CDR3 reads TGTGCCAGCAGCCGAACCTACAGGGGGCCCTACAATGAGCAGTTCTTC. This translates into CASSRTYRGPYNEQFF.